Below are 5 T cell receptor beta chains sequenced from a single sample in a study of T cell responses to AZD1222 COVID-19 vaccine (dated by TCRdb to 2020 to 2022). Library method: the immunoSEQ multiplex PCR assay. TCRdb limited this immuneACCESS table to in-frame rearrangements with V and J called. A share of clones is missing; checked studies link under half to unresolved V genes, and the rest is unexplained. Within this sample are about 140,000 clones, with around nine tenths of them counted one time only. 1.5% to 2% of the sample belongs to the ten largest clones. Reading the label with the study, this specimen's time point is: baseline before first vaccination. The input for sequencing was peripheral blood, taken on day 0 of AZD1222 vaccination. The origin of the receptors is an adult in good health.

The chain uses TRBV27 and TRBJ2-7, with TRBD1 identical over 7 bases. Germline V gene data show CDR1 as MNHEY and CDR2 as SMNVEV (reference sequence). There are 14 residues in the CDR3. V shed 5 bases, J shed 2 bases, and the junction held 6 bases outside the gene matches. The CDR3 here is CASSPGQRAYEQYF. The CDR3 bases are TGTGCCAGCAGTCCGGGACAGCGAGCCTACGAGCAGTACTTC.

The chain carries TRBV5-1 and TRBJ2-7, with 9 bases identical to TRBD1. Losses at the gene ends were 5 bases for V and 5 bases for J; bases not matched to a gene: 11. The CDR3 is 15 amino acids. Germline CDR1 SGHRS, CDR2 YFSETQ. In nucleotides, the CDR3 is TGCGCCAGCAGGGCTGGGGACAGGGTTTTTGACGAGCAGTACTTC. Its protein product is CASRAGDRVFDEQYF.

The chain recombines TRBV20-1 with TRBJ1-1; no firm D call. This CDR3 spans 16 amino acids. Per the germline V gene, CDR1 is DFQATT and CDR2 is SNEGSKA (reference sequence). V was trimmed by 3 bases and J by 1 base, leaving 18 bases between them. The CDR3 DNA reads TGCAGTGCTAGTAACCCCATCGGGGTTAAGAACACTGAAGCTTTCTTT. Translating it yields CSASNPIGVKNTEAFF.

The J gene is TRBJ1-1, the V gene TRBV27; no clear D. Germline V gene sequence: CDR1 MNHEY, CDR2 SMNVEV (reference sequence). This CDR3 region has 11 residues. With 6 bases removed from V and 8 bases from J, the gap between germline ends came to 10 bases. The CDR3 DNA follows: TGTGCCAGCAGGATCGGAGGGGAAGCTTTCTTT. As protein: CASRIGGEAFF.

In this sample, this clone turned up once. The gene calls are TRBV7-9 and TRBJ2-7, with D perhaps matching TRBD1 or TRBD2 (5 bases each). V was trimmed by 2 bases and J by 6 bases, leaving 17 bases between them. The CDR3 contains 15 residues. Germline lookup yields CDR1 SEHNR and CDR2 FQNEAQ (reference sequence). This CDR3 is CASSLRDATAVEQYF. The CDR3 DNA sequence: TGTGCCAGCAGCTTACGGGATGCGACAGCCGTCGAGCAGTACTTC.